The clone carrying this T cell receptor beta chain has more than one count but fewer than ten. The CDR3 spans 15 residues. Trimming shortened V by 6 bases and J by 2 bases, and 14 bases separated the two germline ends. Germline V CDR1 and CDR2: LNHDA, SQIVND (reference sequence). Amplification of TCR alpha and beta CDR3 regions from RNA used iRepertoire nested multiplex PCR. Each CDR3 protein gets one entry after TCRdb re-called the multiplex PCR reads with MiXCR. Here the sample spans 300,000 to 400,000 distinct CDR3 sequences, roughly two fifths being singletons. These data are taken from a study of glioma-infiltrating T cells.

The receptor was derived from a human donor with low-grade glioma or glioblastoma, undergoing nonglioma brain surgery, or in good health (not recorded which). Specimen: glioma tissue, nonneoplastic brain tissue, or PBMCs (not recorded which). V and J are TRBV19 and TRBJ1-5, with D unclear. The CDR3 protein is CASSPGRVGNQPQHF. CDR3 coding DNA: TGTGCCAGTAGCCCGGGGAGGGTGGGCAATCAGCCCCAGCATTTT.